This is a list of T cell receptor beta chains from one sample in a study of T-cell memory formation after mild COVID-19. TCRdb independently ran MiXCR on the 5' RACE reads; one entry per CDR3 protein. The data show more than 300,000 distinct CDR3 sequences, with approximately 22% seen just once and 21% held by the top ten. Input material: PBMCs or a T cell subset sorted from them (not recorded which). Source of these receptors: a man aged 18 to 30 who had mild COVID-19 (a few samples of this study predate the infection). Cell type and time point are not known. Both conserved end residues are part of each CDR3. The order of the fields is clone size, D gene, J gene, V gene, CDR3 DNA, CDR3 protein. D genes are given only for firm matches. Size tells how often a clone was seen (once, few, many) or the class of an expanded clone, and some rows leave it out.

clone size: NA
D gene: TRBD1
J gene: TRBJ2-7
V gene: TRBV5-6
CDR3 DNA: TGTGCCAGCAGCTCGACAGGGGTAGAAGAGCAGTACTTC
CDR3 protein: CASSSTGVEEQYF

clone size: few
D gene: NA
J gene: TRBJ2-1
V gene: TRBV4-3
CDR3 DNA: TGCGCCAGCAGCCAAGTTCGGGGGCCAAACAATGAGCAGTTCTTC
CDR3 protein: CASSQVRGPNNEQFF

clone size: NA
D gene: NA
J gene: TRBJ2-3
V gene: TRBV28
CDR3 DNA: TGTGCCAGCAGTTTTGAATCTCAGACAGATACGCAGTATTTT
CDR3 protein: CASSFESQTDTQYF

clone size: few
D gene: NA
J gene: TRBJ1-6
V gene: TRBV2
CDR3 DNA: TGTGCCAGTCGTAATAATTCACCCCTCCACTTT
CDR3 protein: CASRNNSPLHF

clone size: NA
D gene: NA
J gene: TRBJ1-1
V gene: TRBV19
CDR3 DNA: TGTGCCAGTAGTCCTGGTCATCGAGAAGCTTTCTTT
CDR3 protein: CASSPGHREAFF

clone size: NA
D gene: NA
J gene: TRBJ2-1
V gene: TRBV7-8
CDR3 DNA: TGTGCCAGCGGCACGGGGGCCTACAATGAGCAGTTCTTC
CDR3 protein: CASGTGAYNEQFF

clone size: NA
D gene: NA
J gene: TRBJ2-7
V gene: TRBV5-1
CDR3 DNA: TGCGCCAGCAGCTCGGAGTGGGGCGGCTACGAGCAGTACTTC
CDR3 protein: CASSSEWGGYEQYF

clone size: NA
D gene: TRBD1
J gene: TRBJ1-6
V gene: TRBV7-2
CDR3 DNA: TGTGCCAGCAGCTTCGACAGGGTCAAGGCCCTCCACTTT
CDR3 protein: CASSFDRVKALHF

clone size: NA
D gene: NA
J gene: TRBJ2-1
V gene: TRBV24-1
CDR3 DNA: TGTGCCACCAGTGATTTGCCTTTCAATGAGCAGTTCTTC
CDR3 protein: CATSDLPFNEQFF

clone size: NA
D gene: NA
J gene: TRBJ1-4
V gene: TRBV6-5
CDR3 DNA: TGTGCCAGCAGTTTACAGGTTCCACCCGCAGAAAAACTGTTTTTT
CDR3 protein: CASSLQVPPAEKLFF

clone size: few
D gene: NA
J gene: TRBJ1-5
V gene: TRBV20-1
CDR3 DNA: TGCAGTGCTTTGGACCCAGAGGGCAATCAGCCCCAGCATTTT
CDR3 protein: CSALDPEGNQPQHF